This T cell receptor (beta chain) is drawn from a study of T cell responses to AZD1222 COVID-19 vaccine. Study as a whole: Researchers grouped second doses given at about 4 or about 12 weeks into one pool.

The CDR3 sequence is 15 residues long. CDR1 is LNHDA, CDR2 SQIVND, per germline (reference sequence). Trimming shortened V by 1 base and J by 4 bases, and 13 bases separated the two germline ends. Assay: immunoSEQ multiplex PCR; the TCRdb copy retains only in-frame clones and omits some. This table has 90,000 to 120,000 clones, around 90% appearing once. V usage is TRBV19 and J usage is TRBJ1-2, with unresolved D. Sequences were derived from peripheral blood, sampled on day 0 of AZD1222 vaccination. This TCR derives from an adult in good health. The chain's CDR3 is CASSIGAQRIYGYTF. The CDR3 region has the DNA TGTGCCAGTAGTATAGGGGCCCAAAGGATCTATGGCTACACCTTC.